The rows below give T cell receptor beta chains drawn from one sample of a study of blood T cell repertoires in COVID-19. Some clones are missing from TCRdb's copy, which holds only in-frame ones; the method was immunoSEQ multiplex PCR. The sample has fewer than 250,000 clones, around 83% seen once. Sequencing input: peripheral blood. All receptors come from a man aged 40-49 years with acute or convalescent COVID-19. The CDR3 runs from the conserved cysteine through the conserved F or W. D genes are given only for firm matches. Size values are once, few and many counts, or a class for expanded clones, and some rows have none.

j_gene	v_gene	d_gene	abundance	CDR3nt	CDR3aa
TRBJ2-3	TRBV24-1	TRBD2	-	TGTGCCACCAGTGATAGACTAGCCCCCTCCCCAGATACGCAGTATTTT	CATSDRLAPSPDTQYF
TRBJ1-5	TRBV2	TRBD1	once	TGTGCCAGCACCCTCGACAGGGTCAATCAGCCCCAGCATTTT	CASTLDRVNQPQHF
TRBJ2-7	TRBV7-8	TRBD1	few	TGTGCCAGCAGCTTAGTAGGAACAGGGGGTATCCAGTACTTC	CASSLVGTGGIQYF
TRBJ1-1	TRBV19	-	-	TGTGCCAGTAGACTGAAGCTCATGAACACTGAAGCTTTCTTT	CASRLKLMNTEAFF
TRBJ2-4	TRBV6-2/TRBV6-3	-	once	TGTGCCAGCAGGTACCCCCACGGGGATCTAGCCAAAAACATTCAGTACTTC	CASRYPHGDLAKNIQYF
TRBJ1-2	TRBV28	TRBD1	-	TGTGCCAGCAGTTCTATATCCGGGACAGGGGACGATTATGGCTACACCTTC	CASSSISGTGDDYGYTF
TRBJ1-1	TRBV6-5	-	-	TGTGCCAGCATCGACGGAGTGGGTTCTGAAGCTTTCTTT	CASIDGVGSEAFF
TRBJ1-5	TRBV28	TRBD1	-	TGTGCCAGCAACCAACTCAGGGGGTCGGGTCAGCCCCAGCATTTT	CASNQLRGSGQPQHF
TRBJ2-1	TRBV7-9	-	-	TGTGCCAGCAGCTTAATGGCATCCTACAATGAGCAGTTCTTC	CASSLMASYNEQFF
TRBJ1-2	TRBV5-6	TRBD1	-	TGTGCCAGCAGCTTGGGAGGGGGCCTAGCTGAGGGCTACACCTTC	CASSLGGGLAEGYTF
TRBJ1-1	TRBV5-1	TRBD1	once	TGCGCCAGCAGCTTGGCCGGGCAGGGGGTCACTGAAGCTTTCTTT	CASSLAGQGVTEAFF
TRBJ2-5	TRBV20-1	TRBD2	-	TGCAGTGCTAGTCCCTCTAGCGGGGGGGCCCGAGAGACCCAGTACTTC	CSASPSSGGARETQYF
TRBJ1-6	TRBV27	-	-	TGTGCCAGCAGTCCAACAGGTCCTGGGGTTGCTAATTCACCCCTCCACTTT	CASSPTGPGVANSPLHF
TRBJ1-6	TRBV5-1	-	-	TGCGCCAGCAGCTTGGAGCTCGAGGATTCACCCCTCCACTTT	CASSLELEDSPLHF
TRBJ1-2	TRBV19	-	once	TGTGCCAGTAGTTCGGGGGGAGCGTATGGCTACACCTTC	CASSSGGAYGYTF
TRBJ2-2	TRBV7-3	-	-	TGTGCCAGCAGCCCCTTGAACACCGGGGAGCTGTTTTTT	CASSPLNTGELFF
TRBJ1-3	TRBV5-1	-	-	TGCGCCAGCAGCTTGCAACTGGTCAACTCTGGAAACACCATATATTTT	CASSLQLVNSGNTIYF
TRBJ2-1	TRBV7-3	TRBD1	-	TGTGCCAGCAGCGAACCGGGACAGGGAGGTAATGAGCAGTTCTTC	CASSEPGQGGNEQFF
TRBJ1-3	TRBV19	-	-	TGTGCCAGTACCGGGTACTCTGGAAACACCATATATTTT	CASTGYSGNTIYF
TRBJ1-6	TRBV25-1	-	-	TGTGCCAGCAGTGAAAATCCAGGGGCTGGCTCACCCCTCCACTTT	CASSENPGAGSPLHF
TRBJ1-5	TRBV6-6	-	-	TGTGCCACCCGGTTGGGCAATCAGCCCCAGCATTTT	CATRLGNQPQHF
TRBJ1-1	TRBV6-6	-	-	TGTGCCAGCAGTCCCCAAGGTCTCGGTGGAGGACACACTGAAGCTTTCTTT	CASSPQGLGGGHTEAFF
TRBJ1-4	TRBV6-5	-	-	TGTGCCAGCAGTTACTCGGGGGGGCTGGGAGAAAAACTGTTTTTT	CASSYSGGLGEKLFF
TRBJ1-1	TRBV6-2/TRBV6-3	-	once	TGTGCCAGCAGTTACCAACGCTCACAGGGAAGAACTGAAGCTTTCTTT	CASSYQRSQGRTEAFF
TRBJ2-1	TRBV21-1	-	-	TGTGCCAGCAGCAAAGCCAGGAAGGGGTCCAGCTCCTACAATGAGCAGTTCTTC	CASSKARKGSSSYNEQFF
TRBJ1-2	TRBV7-9	-	-	TGTGCCAGCAGCTTGTCGGAGGTCTATGGCTACACCTTC	CASSLSEVYGYTF
TRBJ1-2	TRBV29-1	TRBD1	few	TGCAGCGTCCTGACAGGGACGGGGTTGGTAGGCTATGGCTACACCTTC	CSVLTGTGLVGYGYTF
TRBJ2-3	TRBV27	TRBD2	once	TGTGCCAGCAGTCCCCTTCCCAGCGGGGGGCGCGATACGCAGTATTTT	CASSPLPSGGRDTQYF
TRBJ1-2	TRBV5-4	TRBD1	once	TGTGCCAGCAGCTTGACAGGGGCTAACTATGGCTACACCTTC	CASSLTGANYGYTF
TRBJ1-3	TRBV7-9	-	-	TGTGCCAGCAGCGAAAAAGGCAGGGGAAACACCATATATTTT	CASSEKGRGNTIYF
TRBJ2-1	TRBV12-3/TRBV12-4	TRBD2	-	TGTGCCAGCAGTTTAAACTACATAGCGGGGGAATTCTTC	CASSLNYIAGEFF
TRBJ1-4	TRBV5-4	-	-	TGTGCCAGCAGCGATCGGGGAGGGGCTATTCTCAATGAAAAACTGTTTTTT	CASSDRGGAILNEKLFF
TRBJ2-7	TRBV5-1	TRBD1	-	TGCGCCAGCAGCACAACAGGGGGTCTTTTCCACGAGCAGTACTTC	CASSTTGGLFHEQYF
TRBJ1-5	TRBV18	TRBD1	few	TGTGCCAGCTCCCAGGACAGGGGGGCGCCCCAGCATTTT	CASSQDRGAPQHF
TRBJ2-7	TRBV18	TRBD1	-	TGTGCCAGCTCACCAGAGGGACAGACTTCGGAGCAGTACTTC	CASSPEGQTSEQYF
TRBJ2-3	TRBV6-2/TRBV6-3	TRBD2	-	TGTGCCAGCAGTTCAATCCGGCTAGCGGACACAGATACGCAGTATTTT	CASSSIRLADTDTQYF
TRBJ1-6	TRBV7-3	-	-	TGTGCCAGCCCCGGGGAGTCGACTTCACCCCTCCACTTT	CASPGESTSPLHF
TRBJ1-1	TRBV10-2	-	-	TGCGCCAGCAGGTCGCAGGGGTGGAACACTGAAGCTTTCTTT	CASRSQGWNTEAFF
TRBJ1-1	TRBV9	TRBD1	-	TGTGCCAGCAGCAAAGGACAGGGGGTAACTGAAGCTTTCTTT	CASSKGQGVTEAFF
TRBJ1-6	TRBV28	-	few	TGTGCCAGCAGCCGAGGGAACCCTTATAATTCACCCCTCCACTTT	CASSRGNPYNSPLHF
TRBJ1-5	TRBV6-2/TRBV6-3	-	-	TGTGCCAGCAGTTACTCGATCGTGTATGGGGCTGGTCAGCCCCAGCATTTT	CASSYSIVYGAGQPQHF
TRBJ1-2	TRBV13	-	-	TGTGCCAGCAGCTTAGCGCGGGACTATGGCTACACCTTC	CASSLARDYGYTF
TRBJ1-2	TRBV11-3	-	-	TGTGCCAGCAGCTCGGACAGATCTAACTATGGCTACACCTTC	CASSSDRSNYGYTF
TRBJ2-3	TRBV29-1	TRBD2	-	TGCAGCGTTGAGGCTAGCGGGGGAGATACGCAGTATTTT	CSVEASGGDTQYF
TRBJ1-5	TRBV3-1/TRBV3-2	-	few	TGTGCCAGCAGCCAAGTTTGGGGGGACCAGCCCCAGCATTTT	CASSQVWGDQPQHF
TRBJ2-7	TRBV28	TRBD1	-	TGTGCCAGCAGTCCAATCACAGGGGGCTCCTACGAGCAGTACTTC	CASSPITGGSYEQYF
TRBJ1-5	TRBV5-1	-	-	TGCGCCAGCAGCCCGGGACACCCAGGCAGTCCCCAGCATTTT	CASSPGHPGSPQHF
TRBJ1-2	TRBV7-2	-	-	TGTGCCAGCAGCTTAGACAGGGAACAAGGCTTACATGGCTACACCTTC	CASSLDREQGLHGYTF
TRBJ1-2	TRBV7-2	-	-	TGTGCCAGCAGCTTAGCGACAGGATATCAGGGGGGCTACACCTTC	CASSLATGYQGGYTF
TRBJ2-7	TRBV28	-	-	TGTGCCAGCAGTTACGAGATGGCCACGAGGAACTTC	CASSYEMATRNF